These T cell receptor beta chains were read from a single sample in a study of blood T cell repertoires in COVID-19. Repertoires were generated with immunoSEQ multiplex PCR, while TCRdb's copy carries only in-frame clones and drops some. The profile shows under 200,000 clones, 84% of them singletons. Sequencing input: peripheral blood. Source of these receptors: a woman between 70 and 85 years old with COVID-19, enrolled during active disease. Each CDR3 is given with its conserved first and last residue. D genes are given only for firm matches. Clone sizes are given selectively: once, few, many, or a class where the clone is expanded.

j_call,v_call,d_call,clone_size,cdr3_length,cdr3_aa,cdr3_nt
TRBJ1-5,TRBV12-3/TRBV12-4,.,.,13,CASSRDFNQPQHF,TGTGCCAGCAGCAGGGACTTCAATCAGCCCCAGCATTTT
TRBJ2-7,TRBV4-1,TRBD2,once,16,CASSRPTSGSLYEQYF,TGCGCCAGCAGCCGTCCCACTAGCGGGAGTCTATACGAGCAGTACTTC
TRBJ2-7,TRBV28,TRBD2,.,19,CASSLSGLAGGRLYGEQYF,TGTGCCAGCAGTTTATCGGGACTAGCGGGAGGGCGGCTATATGGCGAGCAGTACTTC
TRBJ2-3,TRBV5-8,.,few,12,CASSPFTDTQYF,TGTGCCAGCAGCCCCTTCACAGATACGCAGTATTTT
TRBJ2-3,TRBV27,.,.,16,CASSSGGRGRTDTQYF,TGTGCCAGCAGTTCGGGAGGGAGGGGGCGGACAGATACGCAGTATTTT
TRBJ2-2,TRBV5-1,.,few,15,CASSLAGQNTGELFF,TGCGCCAGCAGCTTGGCGGGACAGAACACCGGGGAGCTGTTTTTT
TRBJ1-2,TRBV11-2,.,.,13,CASSFGTPHGYTF,TGTGCCAGCAGCTTCGGGACACCACATGGCTACACCTTC
TRBJ1-3,TRBV28,.,.,15,CASSLGAGSGNTIYF,TGTGCCAGCAGTTTAGGAGCCGGCTCTGGAAACACCATATATTTT
TRBJ2-7,TRBV19,.,.,16,CASTVSGSRPSYEQYF,TGTGCCAGTACCGTCTCTGGGAGTCGGCCCTCCTACGAGCAGTACTTC
TRBJ1-4,TRBV28,.,once,16,CASSPRRFATNEKLFF,TGTGCCAGCAGCCCGAGGAGGTTTGCAACTAATGAAAAACTGTTTTTT
TRBJ2-5,TRBV3-1/TRBV3-2,.,.,12,CASSQSEETQYF,TGTGCCAGCAGCCAGTCGGAAGAGACCCAGTACTTC
TRBJ1-1,TRBV6-5,TRBD1,.,14,CASRRTGGEVEAFF,TGTGCCAGCAGGCGGACAGGGGGCGAGGTTGAAGCTTTCTTT
TRBJ2-3,TRBV7-9,TRBD2,.,17,CASRVGLLRESTDTQYF,TGTGCCAGCAGGGTCGGTCTCTTGCGGGAGAGCACAGATACGCAGTATTTT
TRBJ1-5,TRBV28,.,once,14,CASKRLGVLQPQHF,TGTGCCAGCAAGAGATTAGGGGTATTACAGCCCCAGCATTTT
TRBJ2-1,TRBV24-1,.,.,15,CATSDYRGAFREQFF,TGTGCCACCAGTGATTATCGGGGGGCGTTTCGCGAGCAGTTCTTC
TRBJ2-7,TRBV6-1,.,.,12,CASSEYTDEQYF,TGTGCCAGCAGTGAGTATACGGACGAGCAGTACTTC
TRBJ1-3,TRBV12-3/TRBV12-4,.,few,13,CASSRSSGNTIYF,TGTGCCAGCAGTAGGAGCTCTGGAAACACCATATATTTT
TRBJ1-1,TRBV19,.,.,15,CASSMNRGVNTEAFF,TGTGCCAGTAGTATGAATCGGGGAGTGAACACTGAAGCTTTCTTT
TRBJ2-1,TRBV9,TRBD2,.,15,CASSVGEGAYNEQFF,TGTGCCAGCAGCGTAGGGGAGGGAGCCTACAATGAGCAGTTCTTC
TRBJ1-5,TRBV2,.,.,13,CASSEDPAGPQHF,TGTGCCAGCAGTGAAGATCCTGCAGGGCCCCAGCATTTT
TRBJ1-2,TRBV18,.,.,14,CASSPPAGGGGYTF,TGTGCCAGCTCACCACCTGCGGGCGGTGGGGGCTACACCTTC
TRBJ1-2,TRBV28,TRBD1,.,14,CASSLPTGVRGYTF,TGTGCCAGCAGTTTACCGACAGGGGTTCGAGGCTACACCTTC
TRBJ1-3,TRBV5-4,.,.,14,CASSLPGLGNTIYF,TGTGCCAGCAGCTTGCCAGGTCTTGGAAACACCATATATTTT
TRBJ1-5,TRBV18,.,few,14,CASSRAGGPQPQHF,TGTGCCAGCTCACGCGCGGGGGGGCCCCAGCCCCAGCATTTT
TRBJ2-5,TRBV23-1,.,.,17,CASSHSDPTGVGETQYF,TGCGCCAGCAGTCATTCAGACCCTACAGGAGTCGGAGAGACCCAGTACTTC
TRBJ1-4,TRBV4-1,.,once,15,CASSLMRDGGEKLFF,TGCGCCAGCAGCCTGATGCGGGACGGTGGTGAAAAACTGTTTTTT
TRBJ2-2,TRBV7-3,TRBD2,.,14,CASSQTGGTGELFF,TGTGCCAGCAGCCAAACGGGGGGCACCGGGGAGCTGTTTTTT
TRBJ1-4,TRBV19,TRBD1,once,13,CASSRGQGEKLFF,TGTGCCAGTAGCCGAGGACAGGGGGAAAAACTGTTTTTT
TRBJ1-4,TRBV20-1,TRBD1,.,11,CSARTGTGPFF,TGCAGTGCTAGAACCGGGACAGGGCCGTTTTTT
TRBJ1-4,TRBV2,TRBD1,.,16,CASQQGALGVNEKLFF,TGTGCCAGCCAACAGGGGGCCCTAGGGGTTAATGAAAAACTGTTTTTT
TRBJ1-1,TRBV28,.,once,12,CASSPVFSEAFF,TGTGCCAGCAGTCCTGTGTTCTCTGAAGCTTTCTTT
TRBJ2-1,TRBV28,.,.,12,CASTAGYNEQFF,TGTGCCAGCACCGCCGGGTACAATGAGCAGTTCTTC
TRBJ1-1,TRBV14,.,.,13,CATAPDQATEAFF,TGTGCCACCGCGCCCGATCAGGCCACTGAAGCTTTCTTT
TRBJ2-3,TRBV6-5,TRBD2,.,11,CASMGGGTQYF,TGTGCCAGCATGGGCGGGGGTACGCAGTATTTT
TRBJ2-5,TRBV27,TRBD2,.,14,CASSQERGKETQYF,TGTGCCAGCAGTCAGGAGCGGGGAAAAGAGACCCAGTACTTC
TRBJ2-1,TRBV28,TRBD2,.,16,CASRKMRLAGVNEQFF,TGTGCCAGCAGGAAGATGAGACTAGCGGGAGTAAATGAGCAGTTCTTC
TRBJ2-5,TRBV5-1,.,.,13,CASSSTAGETQYF,TGCGCCAGCAGCTCAACGGCGGGTGAGACCCAGTACTTC
TRBJ1-1,TRBV4-2,.,.,16,CASSQDPRTVNTEAFF,TGTGCCAGCAGCCAAGATCCTAGGACAGTCAACACTGAAGCTTTCTTT
TRBJ1-1,TRBV5-1,TRBD1,.,15,CASSFTGGAGTEAFF,TGCGCCAGCAGCTTCACAGGGGGCGCGGGCACTGAAGCTTTCTTT
TRBJ2-2,TRBV5-1,.,.,16,CASSLVQGINTGELFF,TGCGCCAGCAGCTTGGTTCAGGGGATTAACACCGGGGAGCTGTTTTTT
TRBJ1-2,TRBV19,.,.,14,CASTSGRGLYGYTF,TGTGCCAGTACGTCCGGGCGGGGGCTCTATGGCTACACCTTC
TRBJ1-2,TRBV19,TRBD1,.,16,CASSRLTGGANYGYTF,TGTGCCAGTAGCCGATTGACAGGGGGCGCGAACTATGGCTACACCTTC
TRBJ1-4,TRBV27,.,.,17,CASRPPRSYRGDEKLFF,TGTGCCAGCAGGCCCCCCCGTTCTTACCGAGGAGATGAAAAACTGTTTTTT
TRBJ1-5,TRBV28,TRBD1,.,14,CASKTGTVNQPQHF,TGTGCCAGCAAGACAGGGACAGTCAATCAGCCCCAGCATTTT
TRBJ1-5,TRBV5-6,.,.,16,CASSLSRASSNQPQHF,TGTGCCAGCAGCTTGTCGAGGGCATCGAGCAATCAGCCCCAGCATTTT
TRBJ2-2,TRBV7-6,TRBD2,.,18,CASSLVGLAGQNTGELFF,TGTGCCAGCAGCCTTGTGGGACTAGCGGGTCAGAACACCGGGGAGCTGTTTTTT
TRBJ1-1,TRBV2,TRBD1,once,14,CASSLTGGRTEAFF,TGTGCCAGCAGCCTTACAGGGGGGAGAACTGAAGCTTTCTTT
TRBJ1-1,TRBV9,TRBD1,few,15,CASRAGGGMNTEAFF,TGTGCCAGCAGGGCAGGGGGCGGGATGAACACTGAAGCTTTCTTT
TRBJ2-7,TRBV27,.,.,17,CARSCNWRPMISYEQYF,TGTGCCAGGTCGTGTAATTGGAGGCCGATGATTTCCTACGAGCAGTACTTC
TRBJ2-7,TRBV5-1,TRBD2,.,14,CASSLNGGSHEQYF,TGCGCCAGCAGCTTGAATGGCGGGAGCCACGAGCAGTACTTC
TRBJ2-7,TRBV18,TRBD2,.,16,CASSPGLAGGPGEQYF,TGTGCCAGCTCACCTGGACTAGCGGGAGGCCCCGGCGAGCAGTACTTC